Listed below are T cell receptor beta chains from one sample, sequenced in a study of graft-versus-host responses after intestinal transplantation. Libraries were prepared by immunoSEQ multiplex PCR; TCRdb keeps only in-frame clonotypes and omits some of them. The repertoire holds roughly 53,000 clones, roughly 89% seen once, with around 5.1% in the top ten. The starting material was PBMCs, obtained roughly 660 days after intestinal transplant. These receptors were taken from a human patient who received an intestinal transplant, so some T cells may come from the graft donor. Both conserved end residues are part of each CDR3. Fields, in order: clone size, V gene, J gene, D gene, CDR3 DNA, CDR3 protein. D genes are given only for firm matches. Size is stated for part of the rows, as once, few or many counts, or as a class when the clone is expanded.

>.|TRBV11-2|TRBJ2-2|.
TGTGCCAGCAGCCCCGGGACCTGGGAACCGAACACCGGGGAGCTGTTTTTT
CASSPGTWEPNTGELFF
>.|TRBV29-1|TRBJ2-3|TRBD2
TGCAGCGTTGAGGGCGCCCCGGCCTCTAGCGGGGGTCCTAGCACAGATACGCAGTATTTT
CSVEGAPASSGGPSTDTQYF
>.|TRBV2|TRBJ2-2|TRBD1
TGTGCCAGCAGTGATTCTTCGACAGGGACCGGGGAGCTGTTTTTT
CASSDSSTGTGELFF
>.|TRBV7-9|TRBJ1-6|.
TGTGCCAGCAGCTTACTTATAACCACTTCACCCCTCCACTTT
CASSLLITTSPLHF
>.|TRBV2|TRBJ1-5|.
TGTGCCAGCAGTTCTAACTCAGGGATTTACAATCAGCCCCAGCATTTT
CASSSNSGIYNQPQHF
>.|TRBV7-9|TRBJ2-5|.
TGTGCCAGCAGCTTAGACGGGGGCTCAGGACAAGAGACCCAGTACTTC
CASSLDGGSGQETQYF
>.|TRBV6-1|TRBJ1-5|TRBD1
TGTGCCAGCAGTGAACGACAGGGGGGTCAGCCCCAGCATTTT
CASSERQGGQPQHF
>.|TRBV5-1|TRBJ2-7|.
TGCGCCAGCAGCTTGGTGTCTCGTGTGAGAGGGCAGTACTTC
CASSLVSRVRGQYF
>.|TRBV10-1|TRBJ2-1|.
TGCGCCAGCAGTGAGTCGGTGTGGGGCTACAATGAGCAGTTCTTC
CASSESVWGYNEQFF
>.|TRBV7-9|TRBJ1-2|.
TGTGCCAGCAGCCTCGATCGCCGCGACTACACCTTC
CASSLDRRDYTF
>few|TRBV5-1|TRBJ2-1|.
TGCGCCAGCAGCTTGAGGGGCTACAATGAGCAGTTCTTC
CASSLRGYNEQFF
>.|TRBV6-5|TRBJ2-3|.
TGTGCCAGCAGTTACACTGGTCCCAAGAGCACAGATACGCAGTATTTT
CASSYTGPKSTDTQYF
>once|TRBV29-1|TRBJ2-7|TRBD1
TGCAGCGTATACCGGGACAGGTCCTACGAGCAGTACTTC
CSVYRDRSYEQYF
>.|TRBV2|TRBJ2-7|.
TGTGCCAGCAGACAGTTCTACGAGCAGTACTTC
CASRQFYEQYF
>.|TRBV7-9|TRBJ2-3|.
TGTGCCAGCAGCTTAGATACGCAGTATTTT
CASSLDTQYF
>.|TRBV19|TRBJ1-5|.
TGTGCCAGTAGTACCCAGGACCTTAGCAATCAGCCCCAGCATTTT
CASSTQDLSNQPQHF
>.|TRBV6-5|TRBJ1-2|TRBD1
TGTGCCAGCAGCAGACAGGGGAACCTCTATGGCTACACCTTC
CASSRQGNLYGYTF
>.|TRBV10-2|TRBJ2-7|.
TGCGCCAGCAGTGAGATGGGGGGATCCCCTACCTACGAGCAGTACTTC
CASSEMGGSPTYEQYF
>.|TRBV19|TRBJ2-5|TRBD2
TGTGCCAGTAGTAACCCTAGCGGGGCAGCGCGAGAGACCCAGTACTTC
CASSNPSGAARETQYF
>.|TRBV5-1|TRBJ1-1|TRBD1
TGCGCCAGCAGCTCCGGGACAGGGGGAGACACTGAAGCTTTCTTT
CASSSGTGGDTEAFF
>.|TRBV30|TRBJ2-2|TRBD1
TGTGCCTGGGCGGCCGGGACAGGGCCGTCCGGGGAGCTGTTTTTT
CAWAAGTGPSGELFF
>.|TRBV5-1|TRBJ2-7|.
TGCGCCAGCAGCCCCGACAGGAGCTACGAGCAGTACTTC
CASSPDRSYEQYF
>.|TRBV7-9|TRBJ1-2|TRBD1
TGTGCCAGCAGCCAACAGGGGCTCAACTATGGCTACACCTTC
CASSQQGLNYGYTF
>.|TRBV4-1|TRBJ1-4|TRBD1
TGCGCCAGCAGCTACGACCCCGGGACAGGGGATGAAAAACTGTTTTTT
CASSYDPGTGDEKLFF
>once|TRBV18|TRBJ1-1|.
TGTGCCAGCTCACCTTCGGGGATGGTGTTTCTCTTT
CASSPSGMVFLF
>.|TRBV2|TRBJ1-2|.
TGTGCCAGCAGTGAAGCGCTGGCCCTCTATGGCTACACCTTC
CASSEALALYGYTF
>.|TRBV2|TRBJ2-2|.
TGTGCCAGCTCTGGGTATAATAGCGGGGAGCTGTTTTTT
CASSGYNSGELFF
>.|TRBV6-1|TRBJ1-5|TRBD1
TGTGCCAGCAGTGAAAAGAGGTTTTATGACAGGGTTGACTTTAGCAATCAGCCCCAGCATTTT
CASSEKRFYDRVDFSNQPQHF
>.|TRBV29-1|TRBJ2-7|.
TGCAGCGTTGGGCGGAATAGGTACTTC
CSVGRNRYF
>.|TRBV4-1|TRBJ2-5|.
TGCGCCAGCAGCCAACTGGTGGCAGGGCCCCAAGAGACCCAGTACTTC
CASSQLVAGPQETQYF
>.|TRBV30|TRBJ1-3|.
TGTGCCTGGAGTGAGGGGCCTGGAAACACCATATATTTT
CAWSEGPGNTIYF
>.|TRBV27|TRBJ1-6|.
TGTGCCAGCAGTTTGCGCTCCTATAATTCACCCCTCCACTTT
CASSLRSYNSPLHF
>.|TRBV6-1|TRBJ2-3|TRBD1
TGTGCCAGCAACCGGGACAGGTTCCAGTATTTT
CASNRDRFQYF
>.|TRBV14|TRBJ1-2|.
TGTGCCAGCAGCCAAGATTGGCCAGTCTATGGCTACACCTTC
CASSQDWPVYGYTF
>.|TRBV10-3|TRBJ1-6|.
TGTGCCACTAGGCCAGAGGGATCAGGTTCACCCCTCCACTTT
CATRPEGSGSPLHF
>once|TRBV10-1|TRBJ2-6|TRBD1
TGCGCCAGCAGTGGGACAGGGAGCGGGGCCAACGTCCTGACTTTC
CASSGTGSGANVLTF
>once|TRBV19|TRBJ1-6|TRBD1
TGTGCCAGTAGGATCGGACAGGGTAGGGATAATTCACCCCTCCACTTT
CASRIGQGRDNSPLHF
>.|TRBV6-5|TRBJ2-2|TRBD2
TGTGCCAGCACCAATAGCGGGTACTACACCGGGGAGCTGTTTTTT
CASTNSGYYTGELFF
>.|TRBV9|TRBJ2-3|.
TGTGCCAGCAGCGTAGGGAATAGTAACACAGATACGCAGTATTTT
CASSVGNSNTDTQYF
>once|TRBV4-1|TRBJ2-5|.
TGCGCCAGCAGCCAAGACGAAGGGGGCCAAGAGACCCAGTACTTC
CASSQDEGGQETQYF
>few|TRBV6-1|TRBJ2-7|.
TGTGCCAGTAGATATCGCCCTGGAGGGAACGAGCAGTACTTC
CASRYRPGGNEQYF
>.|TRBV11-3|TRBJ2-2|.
TGTGCCAGCAGCTTAGGGACAGCCGGGGAGCTGTTTTTT
CASSLGTAGELFF
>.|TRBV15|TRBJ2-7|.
TGTGCCACCAGCAGAGTAGGTGACCCAAACTACGAGCAGTACTTC
CATSRVGDPNYEQYF
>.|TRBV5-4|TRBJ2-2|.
TGTGCCAGCGGAACACGGACAGCGAACACCGGGGAGCTGTTTTTT
CASGTRTANTGELFF
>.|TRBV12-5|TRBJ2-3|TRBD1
TGTGCTAGTGGCCCGAATCCGGGACAGGGGAGCACAGATACGCAGTATTTT
CASGPNPGQGSTDTQYF
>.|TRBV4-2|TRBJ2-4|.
TGTGCCACACTAACACAGGGTCAAAACATTCAGTACTTC
CATLTQGQNIQYF
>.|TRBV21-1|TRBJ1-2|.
TGTGCCAGCAGCAAAGGGACAGGGGGCGTAAGCCTACGGCGCTATGGCTACACCTTC
CASSKGTGGVSLRRYGYTF
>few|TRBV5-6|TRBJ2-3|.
TGTGCCAGCAGCTTGAGAGATAACAGGGTCACAGATACGCAGTATTTT
CASSLRDNRVTDTQYF
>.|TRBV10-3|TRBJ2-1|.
TGTGCCATGGGGTCGGGGCAGGGCCTCTACAATGAGCAGTTCTTC
CAMGSGQGLYNEQFF
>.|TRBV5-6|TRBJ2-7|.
TGTGCCAGCAACCTGGGCGGTGTCCACGAGCAGTACTTC
CASNLGGVHEQYF
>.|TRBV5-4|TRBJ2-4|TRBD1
TGTGCCACACTAAATGGGGACAGGGGAGGAAACATTCAGTACTTC
CATLNGDRGGNIQYF